These 27 T cell receptor beta chains share one sample of origin, sequenced in a study of T cell clonality in common variable immunodeficiency. Findings and caveats of the study: In common variable immunodeficiency, TCR beta chains reportedly carried fewer deletions and N-nucleotide insertions.

Data came from immunoSEQ multiplex PCR; TCRdb stores just in-frame clones and leaves some out. The table lists 25,000 to 30,000 clones, with no singletons. Antigen specificity for these receptors is unknown. Input material: peripheral blood mononuclear cells. Receptors were obtained from a human donor with common variable immunodeficiency.

Points on this clone: Germline and junction disagree at one end, which may indicate a read error. The DNA ends 3 residues before the CDR3 does, and the rest of the CDR3 is filled in from the germline J gene. The V gene is TRBV18, the J gene TRBJ1-1; D call uncertain. CDR3 length equals 16 residues. From germline, CDR1 is KGHSH and CDR2 LQKENI. The CDR3 sequence is CASSPAVGGWNTEAFF. The sequenced part of the CDR3 DNA is TGTGCTAGCTCACCGGCGGTGGGTGGGTGGAACACTGAA.

This clone was found a few times. Read coverage stops 3 residues before the CDR3 terminus; the germline J gene supplies the remainder. This chain joins TRBV18 and TRBJ2-7, with 10 bases lining up with TRBD1. Germline V gene data show CDR1 as KGHSH and CDR2 as LQKENI. V dropped 1 base and J dropped 4; count of bases not matched to a gene: 7. The CDR3 extends over 16 amino acids. The CDR3 sequence: CASSPRRGQGPYEQYF. CDR3 DNA, as far as it was read: TGTGCCAGCTCACCACGAAGGGGACAGGGGCCATACGAG.

Many counts were recorded for this clone. The read ends 3 residues shy of where the CDR3 ends; the end is completed using the germline J gene. The chain carries TRBV5-5 and TRBJ2-7, with 9 bases aligning to TRBD1. This CDR3 has 15 amino acids. V dropped 4 bases and J dropped 1; count of bases not matched to a gene: 6. CDR1 is SGHKS, CDR2 YYEKEE, per germline (reference sequence). The CDR3 reads CASSPTGTGSYEQYF. Incomplete CDR3 DNA: TGTGCCAGCAGCCCCACCGGGACAGGGTCCTACGAG.

With respect to this clone: Read sequence stops 3 residues before the CDR3 end, and the germline J gene provides the missing end. This chain uses TRBV5-1 with TRBJ1-2, with 10 bases that match TRBD1. The CDR3 runs to 13 residues. The germline gives CDR1 SGHRS, CDR2 YFSETQ. CDR3 bases read: TGCGCCAGCAGCTTGGGACAGGGGGCCGGC. Translating gives CASSLGQGAG. Given in full, the CDR3 is CASSLGQGAGYTF. Drawing the rest from reference TRBV5-1 and TRBJ1-2, the complete variable domain is KAGVTQTPRYLIKTRGQQVTLSCSPISGHRSVSWYQQTPGQGLQFLFEYFSETQRNKGNFPGRFSGRQFSNSRSEMNVSTLELGDSALYLCASSLGQGAGYTFGSGTRLTVV.

In its sample, this clone was seen many times. The read terminates 3 residues before the CDR3 end, so the remaining end is supplied by the germline J gene. The V call is TRBV12-3 or TRBV12-4, the J call TRBJ2-3; 8 bases are shared with TRBD2. The CDR3 spans 16 residues. V dropped 5 bases and J dropped 6; count of bases not matched to a gene: 13. This chain's CDR3 is CASSPRAGAPGDTQYF. The sequenced part of the CDR3 DNA is TGTGCCAGCAGTCCCAGAGCGGGGGCCCCCGGGGATACG.

Note on this clone: With the read ending 3 residues before the CDR3 end, the germline J gene is used to fill in that end. V and J are TRBV18 and TRBJ1-6; tentative D call: TRBD1 (5 bases). CDR1 and CDR2 from the germline V gene are KGHSH and LQKENI. V lost 2 bases, J lost 8 bases, and 10 bases lay in between. The CDR3 loop spans 14 amino acids. The CDR3 bases that were read are TGTGCCAGCTCACCATTGGAAGGGGATTCACCC. Translating it yields CASSPLEGDSP. The entire CDR3 is CASSPLEGDSPLHF.

This clone came up a few times. CDR3 loop: CASSEWTGTHYEQYF. Partial CDR3 DNA: TGTGCCAGCAGTGAATGGACAGGTACTCACTACGAG. The chain couples TRBV6-1 to TRBJ2-7; 7 positions match TRBD1. The read ends 3 residues before the CDR3 terminus; that terminus is restored from the germline J gene. CDR3 length equals 15 residues. With 2 bases clipped from V and 3 bases from J, the junction kept 7 bases outside the gene matches. Germline V gene lookup returns CDR1 MNHNS and CDR2 SASEGT.

Only a few counts were recorded for this clone. With the read ending 3 residues before the CDR3 end, the germline J gene is used to fill in that end. The gene calls are TRBV6-1 and TRBJ1-6; D possibly corresponds to TRBD1 (6 bases). The CDR3 covers 16 residues. Trimming stripped 2 bases from V and 2 bases from J, with 10 bases between. CDR1 and CDR2 from the germline V gene are MNHNS and SASEGT. CDR3 DNA, as far as it was read: TGTGCCAGCAGTGAACAGGGGCTTACCTATAATTCACCC. Protein product: CASSEQGLTYNSP. The full-length CDR3 reads as CASSEQGLTYNSPLHF.

This clone was detected many times. Read coverage stops 3 residues before the CDR3 terminus; the germline J gene supplies the remainder. This chain connects TRBV6-2 or TRBV6-3 to TRBJ2-2, with 8 positions matching TRBD2. Per germline, CDR1 MNHEY and CDR2 SVGEGT. This CDR3 has 15 residues. Losses at the gene ends were 8 bases for V and 3 bases for J; bases not matched to a gene: 8. CDR3 sequence: CASSSRGGDTGELFF. The covered CDR3 bases are TGTGCCAGCTCCTCCCGGGGGGGGGACACCGGGGAG.

This clone was detected ten times or more. The read stops 3 residues short of the end of the CDR3; the missing end is completed from the germline J gene. Other nucleotide sequences from this sample produce the same CDR3. The V gene is TRBV19, the J gene TRBJ1-2; 9 positions match TRBD1. The CDR3 has 15 amino acids. The V segment lost 5 bases and the J segment 0 bases; nucleotides outside the gene matches: 4. Germline-derived CDR1 and CDR2 are LNHDA and SQIVND (reference sequence). Here the CDR3 reads CASSPGQGSNYGYTF. The CDR3 DNA, read in part, is TGTGCCAGTAGTCCGGGACAGGGTTCTAACTATGGC.

This clone came up many times. Read sequence stops 3 residues before the CDR3 end, and the germline J gene provides the missing end. This rearrangement joins TRBV7-3 to TRBJ2-5; 10 bases align to TRBD1. CDR3 length: 16 residues. CDR1 is SGHTA and CDR2 is FQGTGA in the germline V gene. V shed 5 bases and J 5 bases; nucleotides not matched to a gene: 11. The DNA read from the CDR3 is TGTGCCAGCAGCGCATACGGGACAGGGGTTGCGGAGACC. The encoded protein is CASSAYGTGVAET. The full-length CDR3 reads as CASSAYGTGVAETQYF.

Many counts were recorded for this clone. The CDR3 is cut off 3 residues early in the read; its end comes from the germline J gene. The chain uses TRBV13 and TRBJ2-1; TRBD2 is a possible D gene (5 bases). Trimming took 5 bases from V and 9 from J, leaving 11 bases between them. Per the germline V gene, CDR1 is PRHDT and CDR2 is FYEKMQ (reference sequence). CDR3 size: 12 residues. The DNA read from the CDR3 is TGTGCCAGCAGCCTCCGGACTGGTGAG. Its translation: CASSLRTGE. The full-length CDR3 reads as CASSLRTGEQFF.

This clone was counted only a few times. At one boundary the junction diverges from the germline segment, which might be a read error. From the germline J gene comes the end of the CDR3, since the read stops 3 residues before it. V and J are TRBV6-1 and TRBJ2-7; 9 bases fit TRBD2. CDR1 is MNHNS, CDR2 SASEGT, per germline. The CDR3 has 15 residues. CDR3 loop: CASREATSGSYEQYF. CDR3 bases read: TGTGCCAGCAGAGAAGCGACTAGCGGCTCCTACGAG.

At least ten counts were recorded for this clone. The CDR3 end falls 3 residues outside the read, so it is completed with the germline J gene. The chain combines TRBV20-1 with TRBJ2-1; TRBD2 matches 11 bases. V dropped 7 bases and J dropped 7; count of bases not matched to a gene: 9. This CDR3 has 14 residues. Germline CDR1 DFQATT, CDR2 SNEGSKA (reference sequence). CDR3 in amino acids: CSGLAGFPENEQFF. CDR3 bases read: TGCAGTGGACTAGCGGGGTTCCCGGAGAATGAG.

This clone was recorded at least ten times. The CDR3 goes on 3 residues after the read ends, and that part is filled in from the germline J gene. The rearrangement links TRBV5-1 to TRBJ2-5; possibly TRBD1 for D (5 bases). V shed 5 bases and J shed 3 bases, with 17 bases lying between them. Looked up from germline, CDR1 is SGHRS and CDR2 is YFSETQ. CDR3 length: 15 amino acids. CDR3 sequence: CASSPPAGPKETQYF. Partial CDR3 DNA: TGCGCCAGCAGTCCGCCGGCAGGGCCTAAAGAGACC.

Only a few counts were recorded for this clone. The read ends 3 residues before the CDR3 terminus; that terminus is restored from the germline J gene. The chain carries TRBV20-1 and TRBJ2-5, with 14 positions matching TRBD2. Germline trimming cut 3 bases from V and 7 bases from J; bases unmatched to any gene: 13. This CDR3 contains 17 residues. Per germline, CDR1 DFQATT and CDR2 SNEGSKA (reference sequence). CDR3 bases read: TGCAGTGCTAGGGGACTAGCGGGGGAACAAGATTTTGGGACC. This codes for CSARGLAGEQDFGT. The whole CDR3 sequence reads CSARGLAGEQDFGTQYF.

There are a few counts of this clone. Sequencing ends 3 residues short of the CDR3 end; the germline J gene provides the rest. The rearrangement links TRBV19 to TRBJ1-5, with no clear D. This CDR3 contains 14 residues. With 5 bases removed from V and 3 bases from J, the gap between germline ends came to 11 bases. Germline V gives CDR1 LNHDA, CDR2 SQIVND (reference sequence). The CDR3 here is CASSRTDINQPQHF. The CDR3 DNA, read in part, is TGTGCCAGTAGTCGAACAGACATCAATCAGCCC.

On this clone itself: The CDR3 end lies 3 residues beyond the end of the read and is filled in from the germline J gene. The chain uses TRBV7-3 and TRBJ2-5, with D unresolved. Per germline, CDR1 SGHTA and CDR2 FQGTGA. The length of the CDR3 is 11 residues. V shed 7 bases and J shed 2 bases, with 5 bases lying between them. The part of the CDR3 DNA that was read is TGTGCCAGCACTAAACAAGAGACC. Amino acids: CASTKQET. The full-length CDR3 reads as CASTKQETQYF.

Note on this clone: The read gets to within 3 residues of the CDR3 end, and the germline J gene fills in the rest. The chain combines TRBV20-1 with TRBJ1-1; 9 bases line up with TRBD1. V dropped 0 bases and J dropped 0; count of bases not matched to a gene: 5. This CDR3 region has 16 residues. Looked up from germline, CDR1 is DFQATT and CDR2 is SNEGSKA (reference sequence). Incomplete CDR3 DNA: TGCAGTGCTAGAGATTTGGGACAGGGAGTGAACACTGAA. It codes for CSARDLGQGVNTE. The whole CDR3 reads CSARDLGQGVNTEAFF.

This clone occurred a few times. The read stops 3 residues short of the end of the CDR3; the missing end is completed from the germline J gene. The gene calls are TRBV6-1 and TRBJ2-7, with a possible D match to TRBD1 (5 bases). The CDR3 contains 15 residues. Germline values: CDR1 MNHNS, CDR2 SASEGT. Trimming stripped 1 base from V and 5 bases from J, with 15 bases between. The CDR3 protein is CASSEGPGLLDEQYF. The part of the CDR3 DNA that was read is TGTGCCAGCAGTGAAGGGCCAGGGCTTCTCGACGAG.

At least ten counts were recorded for this clone. The CDR3 is cut off 3 residues early in the read; its end comes from the germline J gene. The rearrangement links TRBV5-6 to TRBJ1-1; unclear D gene. CDR1 is SGHDT, CDR2 YYEEEE, per germline. The CDR3 runs to 11 residues. V was cut by 5 bases and J by 2 bases, with 4 bases left in between. The CDR3 loop reads CASRSNTEAFF. The part of the CDR3 DNA that was read is TGTGCCAGCAGAAGCAACACTGAA.

This clone was counted between two and nine times. The sequenced fragment ends 3 residues before the CDR3 boundary, so the rest is inferred from the germline J gene. J is TRBJ1-1 and V is TRBV5-6; TRBD1 matches 10 bases. V gave up 4 bases and J gave up 5 bases; unmatched junction bases: 2. Germline assignment: CDR1 SGHDT and CDR2 YYEEEE. The CDR3 runs 13 residues. The CDR3 bases that were read are TGTGCCAGCAGCAGGACAGGGGGGACTGAA. Its translation: CASSRTGGTE. The complete CDR3 reads CASSRTGGTEAFF.

This clone appeared many times. The read ends 3 residues early relative to the CDR3; the germline J gene fills the gap. The genes are TRBV29-1 and TRBJ1-5, with a possible D match to TRBD1 (5 bases). V lost 5 bases and J lost 0, with 5 bases in between. The CDR3 is 12 amino acids. CDR1 and CDR2 (germline): SQVTM, ANQGSEA. The sequenced part of the CDR3 DNA is TGCAGCGTTCAGGGTAGCAATCAGCCC. As protein: CSVQGSNQP. The CDR3 in full is CSVQGSNQPQHF.

CDR3 DNA (partial): TGTGCCAGCACGTACTTAGGGGAGGGC. Its protein is CASTYLGEG. The CDR3, in full, reads CASTYLGEGYTF. The chain couples TRBV6-2 or TRBV6-3 to TRBJ1-2; TRBD1 is a possible D gene (5 bases). The read is 3 residues too short to cover the CDR3 end, so that end is filled in from the germline J gene. The CDR3 runs to 12 residues. Germline assignment: CDR1 MNHEY and CDR2 SVGEGT.

Worth noting for this clone: The read falls 3 residues short of the CDR3 end, and the missing part is taken from the germline J gene. The chain employs TRBV20-1 and TRBJ2-3; 9 nucleotides align to TRBD2. J gave up 2 bases and V 6 bases, and 6 bases lay outside the gene matches. This CDR3 has 14 amino acids. Looked up from germline, CDR1 is DFQATT and CDR2 is SNEGSKA (reference sequence). The CDR3 DNA, read in part, is TGCAGTGCAATAGCGGGGGCCCTCACAGATACG. Residues: CSAIAGALTDT. The whole CDR3 sequence reads CSAIAGALTDTQYF.

Comment on this clone: The read halts 3 residues ahead of the CDR3 end, with the missing end drawn from the germline J gene. The gene calls are TRBV23-1 and TRBJ1-4, with 10 bases lining up with TRBD1. TRBV23-1 belongs to the ORF category, with a function that is uncertain. After removal of 4 bases from V and 7 bases from J, the junction contained 3 bases not matched to a gene. The CDR3 loop spans 14 amino acids. CDR3 DNA, as far as it was read: TGCGCCAGCAGTCTGGGACAGGGGTTTGAAAAA. Its translation is CASSLGQGFEK. The whole CDR3 sequence reads CASSLGQGFEKLFF.

This clone was counted many times. The read terminates 3 residues before the CDR3 end, so the remaining end is supplied by the germline J gene. The chain carries TRBV5-5 and TRBJ1-6; D is unclear. V was cut by 0 bases and J by 8 bases, with 9 bases left in between. The CDR3 totals 14 residues. In germline, CDR1 is SGHKS, CDR2 YYEKEE (reference sequence). The sequenced CDR3 bases are TGTGCCAGCAGCTTGGGAGGGTGGGATTCACCC. Amino acid sequence: CASSLGGWDSP. The full CDR3 protein is CASSLGGWDSPLHF.